These 5 T cell receptor beta chains were sequenced from one sample in a study of blood T cell repertoires in COVID-19. Some clones are missing from TCRdb's copy, which holds only in-frame ones; the method was immunoSEQ multiplex PCR. The table lists fewer than 200,000 clones, 60% to 80% of them singletons. Specimen: peripheral blood. The receptors derive from a man aged 70 or older with acute or convalescent COVID-19.

This chain joins TRBV19 and TRBJ2-3; TRBD2 matches at 8 bases. With 7 bases clipped from V and 2 bases from J, the junction kept 14 bases outside the gene matches. The CDR3 is made up of 17 amino acids. Germline CDR1 reads LNHDA; CDR2 reads SQIVND (reference sequence). CDR3 nucleotides: TGTGCCAGTAAAAGGATGGAGGCAGCGGGAGACACAGATACGCAGTATTTT. Translated, it gives CASKRMEAAGDTDTQYF.

This clone was seen more than once but under ten times. The V and J genes are TRBV5-1 and TRBJ2-3; 9 bases map to TRBD2. The CDR3 sequence is 16 residues long. Germline CDR1 reads SGHRS; CDR2 reads YFSETQ. Trimming at V came to 4 bases and at J to 2 bases, leaving 8 bases not matched to a gene. The CDR3: CASSGSSGGPTDTQYF. In nucleotides, the CDR3 is TGCGCCAGCAGCGGAAGCAGCGGGGGGCCCACAGATACGCAGTATTTT. The variable domain in full, with the rest retrieved from reference TRBV5-1 and TRBJ2-3, is KAGVTQTPRYLIKTRGQQVTLSCSPISGHRSVSWYQQTPGQGLQFLFEYFSETQRNKGNFPGRFSGRQFSNSRSEMNVSTLELGDSALYLCASSGSSGGPTDTQYFGPGTRLTVL.

The genes are TRBV5-4 and TRBJ1-2, with D possibly matching TRBD1 (5 bases). Germline assignment: CDR1 SGHNT and CDR2 YYREEE (reference sequence). This CDR3 is built from 19 residues. V was pared by 2 bases and J by 0 bases, with 23 bases between. The CDR3 DNA reads TGTGCCAGCAGCTTAGGCAGGGCCGGTGCCGCGGGAACTAACTATGGCTACACCTTC. Protein: CASSLGRAGAAGTNYGYTF.

The chain links TRBV28 to TRBJ2-7; 10 nucleotides agree with TRBD1. This CDR3 is built from 14 residues. Germline V gene lookup returns CDR1 MDHEN and CDR2 SYDVKM. V was pared by 6 bases and J by 4 bases, with 6 bases of the junction left unmatched. The CDR3 protein is CASSWTGGRYEQYF. The CDR3 DNA is TGTGCCAGCAGCTGGACAGGGGGTAGATACGAGCAGTACTTC. The whole variable domain, remainder taken from reference TRBV28 and TRBJ2-7, is DVKVTQSSRYLVKRTGEKVFLECVQDMDHENMFWYRQDPGLGLRLIYFSYDVKMKEKGDIPEGYSVSREKKERFSLILESASTNQTSMYLCASSWTGGRYEQYFGPGTRLTVT.

The V call is TRBV6-2 or TRBV6-3, the J call TRBJ1-5, with TRBD1 as a possible D gene (6 bases). The germline V gene has CDR1 MNHEY and CDR2 SVGEGT. The CDR3 has 15 amino acids. Trimming stripped 5 bases from V and 0 bases from J, with 11 bases between. The CDR3 DNA follows: TGTGCCAGCAGTAAACAGGGTAATAGCAATCAGCCCCAGCATTTT. It yields the protein CASSKQGNSNQPQHF.